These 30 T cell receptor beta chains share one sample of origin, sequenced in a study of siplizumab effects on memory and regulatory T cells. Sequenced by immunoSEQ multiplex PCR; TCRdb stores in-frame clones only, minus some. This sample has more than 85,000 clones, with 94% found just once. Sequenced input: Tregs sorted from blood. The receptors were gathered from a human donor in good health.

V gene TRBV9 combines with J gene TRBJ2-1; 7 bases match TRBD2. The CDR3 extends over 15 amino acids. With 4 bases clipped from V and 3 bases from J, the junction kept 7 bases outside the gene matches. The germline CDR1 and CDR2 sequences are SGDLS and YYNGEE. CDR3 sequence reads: CASSLRLANYNEQFF. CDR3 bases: TGTGCCAGCAGCTTGAGACTAGCCAACTACAATGAGCAGTTCTTC.

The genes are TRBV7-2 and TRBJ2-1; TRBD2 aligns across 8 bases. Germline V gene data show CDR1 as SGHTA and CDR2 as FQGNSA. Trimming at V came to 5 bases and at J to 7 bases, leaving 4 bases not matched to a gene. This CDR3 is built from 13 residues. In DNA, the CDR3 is TGTGCCAGCAGCCGGCGGGAGGTTAATGAGCAGTTCTTC. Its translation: CASSRREVNEQFF.

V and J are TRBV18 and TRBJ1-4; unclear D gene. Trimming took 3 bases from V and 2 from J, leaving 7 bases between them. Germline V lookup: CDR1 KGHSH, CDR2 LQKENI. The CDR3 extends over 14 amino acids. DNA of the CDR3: TGTGCCAGCTCACCGGGGTTCACTAATGAAAAACTGTTTTTT. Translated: CASSPGFTNEKLFF. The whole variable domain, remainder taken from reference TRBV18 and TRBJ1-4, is NAGVMQNPRHLVRRRGQEARLRCSPMKGHSHVYWYRQLPEEGLKFMVYLQKENIIDESGMPKERFSAEFPKEGPSILRIQQVVRGDSAAYFCASSPGFTNEKLFFGSGTQLSVL.

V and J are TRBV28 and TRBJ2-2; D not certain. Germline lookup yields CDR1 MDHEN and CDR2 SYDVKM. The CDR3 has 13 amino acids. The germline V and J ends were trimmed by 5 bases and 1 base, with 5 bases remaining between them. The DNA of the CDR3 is TGTGCCAGCAGTCTATTGAACACCGGGGAGCTGTTTTTT. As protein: CASSLLNTGELFF.

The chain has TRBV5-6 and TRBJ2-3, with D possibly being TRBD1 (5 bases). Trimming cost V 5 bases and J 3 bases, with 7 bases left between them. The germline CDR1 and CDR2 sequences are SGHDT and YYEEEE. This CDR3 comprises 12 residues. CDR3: CASRRTTDTQYF. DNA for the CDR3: TGTGCCAGCAGGAGGACAACAGATACGCAGTATTTT.

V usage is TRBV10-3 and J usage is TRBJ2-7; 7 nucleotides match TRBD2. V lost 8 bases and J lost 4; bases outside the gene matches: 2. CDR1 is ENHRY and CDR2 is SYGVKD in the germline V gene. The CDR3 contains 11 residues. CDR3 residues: CAIAGLYEQYF. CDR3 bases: TGTGCCATCGCGGGACTATACGAGCAGTACTTC.

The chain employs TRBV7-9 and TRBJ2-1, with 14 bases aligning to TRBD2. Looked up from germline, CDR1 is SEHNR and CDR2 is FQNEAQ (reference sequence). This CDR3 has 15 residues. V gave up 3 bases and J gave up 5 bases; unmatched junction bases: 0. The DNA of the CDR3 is TGTGCCAGCAGCTTGGGACTAGCGGGAGACAATGAGCAGTTCTTC. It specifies CASSLGLAGDNEQFF.

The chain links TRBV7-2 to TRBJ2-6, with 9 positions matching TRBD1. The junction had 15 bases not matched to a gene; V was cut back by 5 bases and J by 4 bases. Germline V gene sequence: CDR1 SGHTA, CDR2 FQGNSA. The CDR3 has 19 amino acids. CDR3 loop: CASSLFGTGILRGANVLTF. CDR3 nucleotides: TGTGCCAGCAGCCTTTTCGGGACAGGGATACTTCGAGGGGCCAACGTCCTGACTTTC.

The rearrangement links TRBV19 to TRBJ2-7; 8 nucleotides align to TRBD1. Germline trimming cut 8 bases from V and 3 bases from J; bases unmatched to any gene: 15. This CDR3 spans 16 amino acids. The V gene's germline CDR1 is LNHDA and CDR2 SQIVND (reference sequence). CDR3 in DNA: TGTGCCAGTGACGCAGGGGGCCGCTCTGCTCTCTACGAGCAGTACTTC. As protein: CASDAGGRSALYEQYF.

The CDR3 loop is CASSYNRGNQPQHF. For the CDR3, the DNA is TGTGCCAGCAGTTACAACAGGGGGAATCAGCCCCAGCATTTT. The chain links TRBV6-6 to TRBJ1-5; 8 positions match TRBD1. Germline CDR1 and CDR2: MNHNY and SVGAGI (reference sequence). V was clipped by 2 bases and J by 4 bases; unmatched bases: 1. This CDR3 has 14 amino acids.

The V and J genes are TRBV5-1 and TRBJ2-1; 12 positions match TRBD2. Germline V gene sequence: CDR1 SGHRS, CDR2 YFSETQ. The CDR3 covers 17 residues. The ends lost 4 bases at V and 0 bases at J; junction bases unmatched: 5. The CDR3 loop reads CASSRPSGRDSYNEQFF. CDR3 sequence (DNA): TGCGCCAGCAGCCGGCCTAGCGGGAGGGACTCCTACAATGAGCAGTTCTTC.

The chain's CDR3 is CASSKADRLTDTQYF. CDR3 nucleotides: TGTGCCAGCAGCAAAGCGGACAGGCTGACAGATACGCAGTATTTT. The chain employs TRBV21-1 and TRBJ2-3; no DNA check was done on the table's D call, TRBD1. TRBV21-1 is a documented pseudogene. CDR3 size: 15 residues.

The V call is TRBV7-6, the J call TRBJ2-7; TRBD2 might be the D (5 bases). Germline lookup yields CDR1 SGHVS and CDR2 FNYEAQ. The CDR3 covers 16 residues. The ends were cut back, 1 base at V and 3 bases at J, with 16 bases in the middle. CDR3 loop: CASSLGFLFGSYEQYF. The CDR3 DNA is TGTGCCAGCAGCTTAGGTTTCCTCTTTGGGAGCTACGAGCAGTACTTC.

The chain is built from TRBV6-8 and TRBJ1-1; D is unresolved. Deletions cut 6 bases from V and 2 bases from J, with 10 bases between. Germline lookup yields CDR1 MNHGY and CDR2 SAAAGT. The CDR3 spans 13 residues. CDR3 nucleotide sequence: TGTGCCAGCAGCCCGGCAGCCAACACTGAAGCTTTCTTT. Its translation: CASSPAANTEAFF.

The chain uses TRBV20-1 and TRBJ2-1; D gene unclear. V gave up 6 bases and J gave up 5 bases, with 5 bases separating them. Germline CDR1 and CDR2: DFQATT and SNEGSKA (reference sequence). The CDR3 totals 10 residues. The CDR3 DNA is TGCAGTGCGGAAAACAATGAGCAGTTCTTC. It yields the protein CSAENNEQFF.

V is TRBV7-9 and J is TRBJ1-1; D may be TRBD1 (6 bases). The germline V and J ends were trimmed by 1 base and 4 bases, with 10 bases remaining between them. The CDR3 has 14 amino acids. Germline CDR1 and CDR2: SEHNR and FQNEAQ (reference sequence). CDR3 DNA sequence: TGTGCCAGCAGCTTAGTGAGCAGGGGCACTGAAGCTTTCTTT. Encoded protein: CASSLVSRGTEAFF.

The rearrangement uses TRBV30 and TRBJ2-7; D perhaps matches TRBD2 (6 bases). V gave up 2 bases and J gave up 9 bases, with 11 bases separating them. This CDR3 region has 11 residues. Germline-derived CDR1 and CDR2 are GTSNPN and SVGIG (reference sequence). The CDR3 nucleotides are TGTGCCTGGAGTATCAGGGAGGCGCAGTACTTC. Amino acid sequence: CAWSIREAQYF.

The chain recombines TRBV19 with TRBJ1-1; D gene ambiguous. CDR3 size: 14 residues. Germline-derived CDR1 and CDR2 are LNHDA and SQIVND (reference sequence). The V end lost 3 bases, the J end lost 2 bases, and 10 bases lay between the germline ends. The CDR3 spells CASSIKGLNTEAFF. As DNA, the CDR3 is TGTGCCAGTAGTATTAAGGGTCTTAACACTGAAGCTTTCTTT.

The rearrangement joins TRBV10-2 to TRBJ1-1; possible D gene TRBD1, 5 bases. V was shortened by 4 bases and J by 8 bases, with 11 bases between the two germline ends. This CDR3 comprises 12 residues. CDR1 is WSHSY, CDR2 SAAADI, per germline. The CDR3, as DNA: TGCGCCAGCAGTGCCCGCAGGGAGGAAGCTTTCTTT. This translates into CASSARREEAFF.

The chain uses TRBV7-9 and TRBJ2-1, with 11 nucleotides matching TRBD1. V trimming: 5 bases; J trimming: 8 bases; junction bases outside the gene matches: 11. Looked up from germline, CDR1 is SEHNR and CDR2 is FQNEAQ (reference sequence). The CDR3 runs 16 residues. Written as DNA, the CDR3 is TGTGCCAGCAGCCGAACTCGGGACAGGGGGTTTTATGAGCAGTTCTTC. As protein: CASSRTRDRGFYEQFF.

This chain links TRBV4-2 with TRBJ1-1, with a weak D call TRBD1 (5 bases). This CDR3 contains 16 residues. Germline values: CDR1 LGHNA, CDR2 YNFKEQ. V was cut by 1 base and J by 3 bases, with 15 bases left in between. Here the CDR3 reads CASSQVLSGSYTEAFF. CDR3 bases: TGTGCCAGCAGCCAAGTATTGTCAGGGAGTTACACTGAAGCTTTCTTT.

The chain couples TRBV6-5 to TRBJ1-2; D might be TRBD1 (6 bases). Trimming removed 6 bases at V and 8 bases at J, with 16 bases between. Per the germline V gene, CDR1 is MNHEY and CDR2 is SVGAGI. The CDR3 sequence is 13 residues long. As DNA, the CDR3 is TGTGCCAGCAGACCCCAGGACAGATCCGGCTACACCTTC. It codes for CASRPQDRSGYTF.

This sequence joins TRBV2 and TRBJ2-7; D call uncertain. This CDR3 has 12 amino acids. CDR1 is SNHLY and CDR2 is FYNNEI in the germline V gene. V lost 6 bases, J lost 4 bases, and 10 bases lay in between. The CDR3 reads CASRGSLYEQYF. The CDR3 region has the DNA TGTGCCAGCAGGGGGTCCTTATACGAGCAGTACTTC. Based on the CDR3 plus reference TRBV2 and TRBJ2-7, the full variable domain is EPEVTQTPSHQVTQMGQEVILRCVPISNHLYFYWYRQILGQKVEFLVSFYNNEISEKSEIFDDQFSVERPDGSNFTLKIRSTKLEDSAMYFCASRGSLYEQYFGPGTRLTVT.

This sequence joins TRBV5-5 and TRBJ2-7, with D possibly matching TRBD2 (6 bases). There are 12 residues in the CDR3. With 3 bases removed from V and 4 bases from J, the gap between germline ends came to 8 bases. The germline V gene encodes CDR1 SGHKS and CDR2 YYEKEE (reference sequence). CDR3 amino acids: CASSWEEYEQYF. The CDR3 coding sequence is TGTGCCAGCAGCTGGGAGGAGTACGAGCAGTACTTC.

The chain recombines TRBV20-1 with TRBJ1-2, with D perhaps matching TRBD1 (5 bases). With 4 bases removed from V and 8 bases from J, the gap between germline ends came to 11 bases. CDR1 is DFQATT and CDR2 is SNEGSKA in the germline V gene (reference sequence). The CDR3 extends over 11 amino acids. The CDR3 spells CSATGWGGYTF. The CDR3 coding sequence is TGCAGTGCTACAGGGTGGGGCGGCTACACCTTC.

The CDR3 loop is CSVGLLYEQYF. The CDR3 DNA sequence: TGCAGCGTTGGACTACTCTACGAGCAGTACTTC. The chain uses TRBV20-1 and TRBJ2-7; D perhaps matches TRBD2 (6 bases). There are 11 residues in the CDR3. The germline CDR1 and CDR2 sequences are DFQATT and SNEGSKA (reference sequence).

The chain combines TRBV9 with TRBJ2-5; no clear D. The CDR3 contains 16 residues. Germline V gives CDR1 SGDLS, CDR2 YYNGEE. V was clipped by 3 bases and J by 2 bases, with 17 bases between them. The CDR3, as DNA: TGTGCCAGCAGCGCCTCTATTTTGGCAGGACAAGAGACCCAGTACTTC. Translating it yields CASSASILAGQETQYF.

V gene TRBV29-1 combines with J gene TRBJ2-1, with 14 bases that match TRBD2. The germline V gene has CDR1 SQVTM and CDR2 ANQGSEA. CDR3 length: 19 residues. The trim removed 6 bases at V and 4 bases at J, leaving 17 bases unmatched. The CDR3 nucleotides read TGCAGCGTCGGCCTGGGACTAGCGGGAGCCCTTGGGATTTACAATGAGCAGTTCTTC. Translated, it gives CSVGLGLAGALGIYNEQFF.

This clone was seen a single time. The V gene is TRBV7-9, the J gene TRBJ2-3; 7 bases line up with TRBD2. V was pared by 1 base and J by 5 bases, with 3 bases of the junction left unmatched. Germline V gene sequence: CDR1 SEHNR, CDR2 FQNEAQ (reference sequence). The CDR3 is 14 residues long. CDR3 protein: CASSLVKRGDTQYF. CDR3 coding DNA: TGTGCCAGCAGCTTAGTTAAGCGGGGAGATACGCAGTATTTT.

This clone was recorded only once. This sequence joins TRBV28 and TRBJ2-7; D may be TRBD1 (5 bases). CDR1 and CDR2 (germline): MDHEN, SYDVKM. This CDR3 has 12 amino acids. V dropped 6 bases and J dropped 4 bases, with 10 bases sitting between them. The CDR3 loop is CASSSDRYEQYF. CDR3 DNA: TGTGCCAGCAGCTCCGACAGATACGAGCAGTACTTC.